The rows below give T cell receptor beta chains drawn from one sample of a study of beta chain features in type 1 diabetes. Here immunoSEQ multiplex PCR was the method, and the copy in TCRdb shows in-frame clones only, minus some. The sample includes about 250,000 clones, roughly a tenth seen only once; the top ten take 0.017%. The sample comprised naive CD4+ T cells from blood. These receptors all stem from a man aged 25 to 40 with type 1 diabetes. CDR3s leave out the opening cysteine and the closing phenylalanine or tryptophan.

cdr3_length,v_call,j_call,cdr3_aa
12,TRBV28,TRBJ1-2,ASSLGGPGIGYT
14,TRBV9,TRBJ2-1,ASSAGALGWNNEQF
13,TRBV5-1,TRBJ2-3,ASSLQGRATDTQY
13,TRBV7-2,TRBJ2-1,ASSLAGGRNNEQF
14,TRBV6-1,TRBJ2-3,ASSKVLAGSTDTQY
15,TRBV30,TRBJ1-6,AWSSPQNPLRHSPLH
13,TRBV6-5,TRBJ1-1,ASGLGGSGDTEAF
12,TRBV6-5,TRBJ1-6,ASSYRQVDSPLH
13,TRBV7-9,TRBJ2-7,ASSFTGEISYEQY
9,TRBV28,TRBJ1-1,ASSRFGRGA
11,TRBV9,TRBJ2-1,ASSVASENEQF
14,TRBV30,TRBJ2-7,AWGGKGARGTYEQY
12,TRBV19,TRBJ1-6,ASSRDRDYSPLH
11,TRBV27,TRBJ1-5,ASSSTRLPPQH
14,TRBV5-4,TRBJ1-2,ASSFSPFGQGYGYT
12,TRBV5-1,TRBJ1-2,ASSLVPGNYGYT
13,TRBV21-1,TRBJ2-5,AEELAGVSAETQY
14,TRBV11-3,TRBJ2-5,ASSLGTGTAEETQY
12,TRBV7-2,TRBJ1-1,ASSLVKRATEAF
11,TRBV29-1,TRBJ2-7,SVAIGTGFEQY
14,TRBV10-3,TRBJ2-3,AIRIGLAESTDTQY
11,TRBV18,TRBJ2-7,ASSLGPANEQY
11,TRBV6-5,TRBJ2-7,ASTYPGGDEQY
15,TRBV6-8,TRBJ2-1,ASSRRGSGSSYNEQF
14,TRBV19,TRBJ2-1,ASSIKLASGMNEQF
14,TRBV10-3,TRBJ2-5,AISLREQGGQETQY
12,TRBV5-1,TRBJ2-7,ASSLRLAGSEQY
11,TRBV5-1,TRBJ2-5,ASSGLRGETQY
13,TRBV7-2,TRBJ1-2,ASSLIGGVDYGYT
13,TRBV4-2,TRBJ1-6,ASSQVEGGNSPLH
13,TRBV28,TRBJ1-5,ASSSTGIGNQPQH
14,TRBV5-6,TRBJ2-3,ASSFNPSGSTDTQY
13,TRBV14,TRBJ1-6,ASSQGRGGSSPLH
13,TRBV21-1,TRBJ2-2,ASEVGTKNTGELF
14,TRBV28,TRBJ1-5,ASSAGGRGSNQPQH
13,TRBV7-2,TRBJ2-7,ASSLLGQGIYEQY
13,TRBV9,TRBJ1-2,ASSLDGTGYYGYT
11,TRBV15,TRBJ2-2,ATSRDVARELF
13,TRBV5-1,TRBJ2-4,ASSLAVGQSNIQY
11,TRBV30,TRBJ1-6,AWRGQGDSPLH
13,TRBV7-3,TRBJ2-1,ASSSSGGTYNEQF
15,TRBV7-9,TRBJ1-1,ASSWGGTVRRGTEAF
14,TRBV7-6,TRBJ2-3,ASSLGQRGATDTQY
12,TRBV30,TRBJ1-2,AWENRGVNYGYT
14,TRBV7-2,TRBJ2-7,ASSWTSGGAPYEQY
11,TRBV7-3,TRBJ1-1,ASSSQGGTEAF
12,TRBV6-6,TRBJ2-2,ASSPSRDTGELF
14,TRBV27,TRBJ1-4,ASSIRTGAESEKLF
9,TRBV6-5,TRBJ2-1,ASSQGNEQF
12,TRBV5-4,TRBJ2-3,ASSLAGGTDTQY
11,TRBV6-1,TRBJ2-7,ASKRTVSYEQY
13,TRBV7-3,TRBJ2-7,ASSLLVRGSYEQY
14,TRBV7-6,TRBJ2-5,ASSLGSQLLQETQY
13,TRBV7-3,TRBJ2-1,ASSRTSASYNEQF
10,TRBV30,TRBJ2-7,AWGSGFNEQY
10,TRBV5-4,TRBJ1-2,ASSSQSGGYT
9,TRBV2,TRBJ1-1,ASRTYAEAF
12,TRBV28,TRBJ1-5,ASSGTGYRQPQH